This T cell receptor beta chain was retrieved from a study of blood T cell repertoires in COVID-19. Trimming removed 6 bases from V and 2 bases from J; junction bases left unmatched: 6. Germline CDR1 is WSHSY and CDR2 is SAAADI. This CDR3 comprises 15 residues. Those enrolled, adults aged about 18 to 89 years, came from 20 to 25 US areas. Produced via immunoSEQ multiplex PCR; TCRdb's table is partial and in-frame only. The sample consists of roughly 250,000 clones, approximately 90% of them appearing once. The sequenced material came from PBMCs or T cells enriched from blood (not recorded which). This TCR was recovered from a woman aged 40-49 years with acute COVID-19. The chain links TRBV10-2 to TRBJ2-1; 8 nucleotides agree with TRBD2. CDR3 region: CASRNQREPYNEQFF. The CDR3 DNA reads TGCGCCAGCAGGAACCAGCGGGAGCCCTACAATGAGCAGTTCTTC.